One sample yielded the 10 T cell receptor beta chains listed below, sequenced in a study of shared clonotypes between healthy human individuals. Clones were sequenced by immunoSEQ multiplex PCR, and TCRdb holds only the in-frame ones, with some missing. The table records a few million clones, over 85% of them present only once. The sample taken for sequencing was naive CD4+ T cells sorted from blood. The subset denotes: CD45RA+ positively selected. These receptors came from a man aged 18 to 30 in good health.

The chain uses TRBV6-5 and TRBJ2-3; D may be TRBD1 (7 bases). Trimming took off 0 bases at V and 7 bases at J, with 14 bases between the two ends. The CDR3 totals 15 residues. CDR1 is MNHEY, CDR2 SVGAGI, per germline. The DNA for the CDR3 is TGTGCCAGCAGTTACTCCGGGCAGGGGGGAAATACGCAGTATTTT. Translation: CASSYSGQGGNTQYF.

The genes are TRBV5-4 and TRBJ1-1; no clear D gene. The germline V and J ends were trimmed by 0 bases and 2 bases, with 14 bases remaining between them. The germline V gene has CDR1 SGHNT and CDR2 YYREEE (reference sequence). The CDR3 covers 16 residues. The CDR3 region is CASSLAGKRENTEAFF. The CDR3 bases are TGTGCCAGCAGCTTGGCCGGGAAGAGGGAAAACACTGAAGCTTTCTTT. The variable domain in full, with the rest retrieved from reference TRBV5-4 and TRBJ1-1, is ETGVTQSPTHLIKTRGQQVTLRCSSQSGHNTVSWYQQALGQGPQFIFQYYREEENGRGNFPPRFSGLQFPNYSSELNVNALELDDSALYLCASSLAGKRENTEAFFGQGTRLTVV.

Regarding this clone: The sample has other DNA sequences that encode this CDR3 too. As DNA, the CDR3 is TGTGCCAGCAGTTACAATCGGGGACCCTACGAGCAGTACTTC. Residues: CASSYNRGPYEQYF. V and J are TRBV6-5 and TRBJ2-7; either TRBD1 or TRBD2 may supply D (5 bases each). The V end was cut by 2 bases, the J end by 2 bases, with 10 bases between. Germline CDR1 is MNHEY and CDR2 is SVGAGI. The CDR3 runs 14 residues.

Concerning this clone itself: The sample holds other DNA sequences that translate to the same CDR3. The V and J genes are TRBV2 and TRBJ1-1, with no clear D. CDR1 and CDR2 (germline): SNHLY, FYNNEI. V shed 1 base and J shed 1 base, with 4 bases lying between them. This CDR3 is built from 13 residues. CDR3 in DNA: TGTGCCAGCAGTGAAGAGTCGAACACTGAAGCTTTCTTT. The encoded protein is CASSEESNTEAFF.

This rearrangement joins TRBV29-1 to TRBJ2-7; D remains ambiguous. The germline V gene encodes CDR1 SQVTM and CDR2 ANQGSEA. The CDR3 contains 13 residues. V gave up 4 bases and J gave up 2 bases, with 12 bases separating them. CDR3 sequence (DNA): TGCAGCGTTGGGACGGCGGCAACCTACGAGCAGTACTTC. Translation: CSVGTAATYEQYF.

V usage is TRBV30 and J usage is TRBJ2-7; 8 positions match TRBD1. V dropped 2 bases and J dropped 1; count of bases not matched to a gene: 7. CDR3 length equals 15 residues. Germline CDR1 is GTSNPN and CDR2 is SVGIG (reference sequence). The DNA of the CDR3 is TGTGCCTGGAGTAGACAGGGGACACGGTCCTACGAGCAGTACTTC. It translates to CAWSRQGTRSYEQYF.

The J gene is TRBJ1-1, the V gene TRBV19; D not certain. The germline CDR1 and CDR2 sequences are LNHDA and SQIVND (reference sequence). This CDR3 has 14 amino acids. Deletions cut 3 bases from V and 1 base from J, with 9 bases between. CDR3 in DNA: TGTGCCAGTAGTATCTTCTCGGCGAACACTGAAGCTTTCTTT. Translating it yields CASSIFSANTEAFF.

V usage is TRBV2 and J usage is TRBJ1-4; 7 bases map to TRBD1. The CDR3 has 15 residues. Germline-derived CDR1 and CDR2 are SNHLY and FYNNEI. V shed 6 bases and J 8 bases; nucleotides not matched to a gene: 12. The CDR3 sequence: CASRGTGASLEKLFF. The CDR3 DNA sequence: TGTGCCAGCAGGGGTACAGGGGCGTCTCTAGAAAAACTGTTTTTT.

The CDR3 DNA follows: TGTGCCAGCAAAGAGGGAAGTCAGTCTGGGGCCAACGTCCTGACTTTC. This codes for CASKEGSQSGANVLTF. The chain carries TRBV2 and TRBJ2-6; D possibly corresponds to TRBD2 (5 bases). Germline V lookup: CDR1 SNHLY, CDR2 FYNNEI. The CDR3 has 16 amino acids. Trimming cost V 7 bases and J 1 base, with 14 bases left between them. Full variable domain (outside the CDR3, taken from reference TRBV2 and TRBJ2-6): EPEVTQTPSHQVTQMGQEVILRCVPISNHLYFYWYRQILGQKVEFLVSFYNNEISEKSEIFDDQFSVERPDGSNFTLKIRSTKLEDSAMYFCASKEGSQSGANVLTFGAGSRLTVL.

Worth noting for this clone: Other nucleotide sequences from this sample produce the same CDR3. The rearrangement joins TRBV5-1 to TRBJ2-2; D not resolved. The V gene lost 0 bases and the J gene lost 4 bases, with 4 bases spanning the gap. The CDR3 runs to 13 residues. Germline V lookup: CDR1 SGHRS, CDR2 YFSETQ. The CDR3 DNA follows: TGCGCCAGCAGCTTGGACCCCACCGGGGAGCTGTTTTTT. This encodes CASSLDPTGELFF.